The clone carrying this T cell receptor (beta chain) came up a few times. The target antigen is unknown. As every portion of the isolated RNA was reverse transcribed, the sequencing read expressed TCRB transcripts. The assay was immunoSEQ multiplex PCR, and TCRdb's table has in-frame clones only and misses some. The sample records 93,000 or so clones, 28% being singletons. The source of the sample is a study of beta chain features in type 1 diabetes. Study results and limitations: Within patients, naive, central memory and Treg TCRB repertoires seemed more similar than within healthy donors. Type 1 diabetes patients had moderately but significantly shorter TCRB CDR3s in all four CD4+ subsets. Since sequencing was performed on cDNA, cells with high TCR expression could be over-represented.

Germline V gene data show CDR1 as SNHLY and CDR2 as FYNNEI. The J segment lost 4 bases and the V segment lost 7 bases, leaving 2 bases of the junction unmatched. This CDR3 is built from 12 residues. The chain is built from TRBV2 and TRBJ2-7; 9 bases match TRBD1. Material: central memory CD4+ T cells from blood. This receptor was taken from a woman aged 18-29 years with type 1 diabetes. CDR3 DNA: TGTGCCAGCAAGGACAGGGGTTACGAGCAGTACTTC. Its translation: CASKDRGYEQYF.